A selection of T cell receptor beta chains follows, all from one sample in a study of T cells in Graves' hyperthyroidism and ophthalmopathy. TCRdb ran MiXCR on the multiplex PCR reads and lists one entry per CDR3 protein. The sample consists of about 840,000 distinct CDR3 sequences, roughly 40% of them appearing once. Specimen: blood. The receptors here all came from a man between 18 and 35 years old with Graves' hyperthyroidism. CDR3s include the opening cysteine and the closing phenylalanine or tryptophan. D genes are given only for firm matches. Expanded clones get a size class; other rows say once, few or many, or leave the size out.

V gene	D gene	clone size	J gene	CDR3 length	CDR3 protein	CDR3 DNA
TRBV29-1	NA	once	TRBJ2-7	9	CSVGARQYF	TGCAGCGTAGGGGCACGGCAGTACTTC
TRBV5-1	NA	many	TRBJ2-7	15	CASSLGADLTYEQYF	TGCGCCAGCAGCTTGGGTGCAGACCTTACGTACGAGCAGTACTTC
TRBV7-6	NA	many	TRBJ2-5	13	CASTVGYQETQYF	TGTGCCAGCACGGTGGGCTACCAAGAGACCCAGTACTTC
TRBV6-5	TRBD1	NA	TRBJ1-5	13	CASSDDRVQPQHF	TGTGCCAGCAGTGACGACAGGGTTCAGCCCCAGCATTTT
TRBV7-9	NA	many	TRBJ1-1	14	CASSPPGGGTEAFF	TGTGCCAGCAGCCCCCCCGGGGGAGGCACTGAAGCTTTCTTT
TRBV29-1	NA	few	TRBJ2-2	15	CSALRSEGGTGELFF	TGCAGCGCTCTTCGAAGCGAGGGTGGCACCGGGGAGCTGTTTTTT
TRBV11-3	NA	NA	TRBJ2-7	14	CASSLSRQGGEQYF	TGTGCCAGCAGCTTATCTCGGCAGGGAGGAGAGCAGTACTTC
TRBV2	NA	NA	TRBJ1-2	12	CASSPGPRNYTF	TGTGCCAGCAGTCCGGGACCGAGGAACTACACCTTC
TRBV15	NA	NA	TRBJ2-5	17	CATSREGTGTHQETQYF	TGTGCCACCAGCAGAGAGGGGACCGGGACCCATCAAGAGACCCAGTACTTC
TRBV12-3/TRBV12-4	NA	once	TRBJ2-7	15	CASSSRRTSSYEQYF	TGTGCCAGCAGCTCTAGACGGACGAGCTCCTACGAGCAGTACTTC
TRBV5-1	TRBD2	NA	TRBJ2-5	14	CATGTSGSQETQYF	TGCGCCACCGGGACTAGCGGTTCTCAAGAGACCCAGTACTTC
TRBV29-1	NA	NA	TRBJ1-2	11	CSVQGRRGYTF	TGCAGCGTACAGGGCAGGCGTGGCTACACCTTC
TRBV6-5	NA	many	TRBJ2-7	14	CASSPTRGMIEQYF	TGTGCCAGCAGCCCTACTAGGGGGATGATCGAGCAGTACTTC
TRBV9	NA	once	TRBJ1-1	11	CASNVRTEAFF	TGTGCCAGCAACGTAAGGACTGAAGCTTTCTTT
TRBV9	NA	many	TRBJ1-1	15	CASSANREGHTEAFF	TGTGCCAGCAGCGCGAACAGGGAGGGGCACACTGAAGCTTTCTTT
TRBV9	NA	NA	TRBJ1-1	15	CASSGEGTANTEAFF	TGTGCCAGCAGCGGAGAAGGGACGGCGAACACTGAAGCTTTCTTT
TRBV5-5	NA	few	TRBJ1-1	15	CASSPTGTLRTEAFF	TGTGCCAGCAGCCCGACCGGGACACTCAGGACTGAAGCTTTCTTT